This T cell receptor beta chain comes out of a study of CD8 T cells in Susac syndrome. It was with random hexamers that about 0.45 to 1 ug RNA was reverse transcribed. TCRdb reprocessed the immunoSEQ multiplex PCR reads via MiXCR and lists one record per CDR3 protein. The table records about 100,000 distinct CDR3 sequences, around 95% of them present only once. Germline lookup yields CDR1 DFQATT and CDR2 SNEGSKA (reference sequence). This CDR3 is 15 amino acids long. Unmatched junction bases numbered 8, after V lost 1 base and J lost 5 bases. This chain uses TRBV20-1 with TRBJ2-7; 10 nucleotides line up with TRBD2. Sequencing was done on a sample of CD8+ T cells from PBMCs. This TCR was recovered from a human donor with Susac syndrome. This CDR3 is CSARGSSGSFDEQYF. The CDR3, as DNA: TGCAGTGCTAGAGGGTCTAGCGGGAGCTTCGACGAGCAGTACTTC.